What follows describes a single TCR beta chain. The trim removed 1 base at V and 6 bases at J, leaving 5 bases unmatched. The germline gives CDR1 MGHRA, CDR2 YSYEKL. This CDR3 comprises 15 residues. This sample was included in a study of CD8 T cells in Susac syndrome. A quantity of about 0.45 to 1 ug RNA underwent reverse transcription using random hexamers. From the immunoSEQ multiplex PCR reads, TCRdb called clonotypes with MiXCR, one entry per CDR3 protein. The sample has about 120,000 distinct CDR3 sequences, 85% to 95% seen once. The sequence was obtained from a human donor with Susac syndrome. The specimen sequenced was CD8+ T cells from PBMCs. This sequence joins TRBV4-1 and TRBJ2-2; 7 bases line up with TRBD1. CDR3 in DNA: TGCGCCAGCAGCCAAGTGAGGGGGCCCGCCGGGGAGCTGTTTTTT. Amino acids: CASSQVRGPAGELFF.